This T cell receptor (beta chain) was captured in a study of persistence of HIV-infected CD4 T cells. Study findings and constraints: Antigen-responding cells were enriched for degenerate expanded CDR3beta sequences. TCR analyses could not target the rare provirus-carrying CMV-responding cells.

Anti-CD3/anti-CD28 beads served as a nonspecific positive control stimulus. Sorting of responding CD4+ T cells relied on upregulated CD40 ligand together with CD69. Before stimulation, PBMCs underwent CD8+ T cell depletion. The CDR3 spans 16 residues. The immunoSEQ assay was version 4, run in survey mode. Repertoires were generated with immunoSEQ multiplex PCR, while TCRdb's copy carries only in-frame clones and drops some. The table lists around 47,000 clones, roughly nine tenths of them singletons. Points on this clone: Its antigen is currently unknown.

The chain couples TRBV21-1 to TRBJ2-7; the DNA was not used to check the table's D call, TRBD1. TRBV21-1 corresponds to a pseudogene. Sample: CD4+ T cells sorted from PBMCs after approximately 20-hour stimulation, taken from a patient who received antiretroviral therapy. This TCR came from an adult man with HIV who was CMV-seropositive. The CDR3: CASSKVDRQGLYEQYF. The CDR3 DNA reads as TGTGCCAGCAGCAAAGTCGATAGGCAGGGTCTTTACGAGCAGTACTTC.